This T cell receptor (beta chain) was retrieved from a study of early T cells in non-severe SARS-CoV-2 infection. For the study at large: Sequenced material consisted of bulk RNA (from unsorted whole blood), and chains were unpaired.

MiXCR was run by TCRdb on the 5' RACE reads, yielding one entry per CDR3 protein. Here the sample spans 50,000 to 65,000 distinct CDR3 sequences, less than 20% being singletons. General study findings and limits: Private and CD4 specificities were missed by VDJdb matching, which favored anti-spike CD8 responses.

Regarding this clonotype: The antigen is not known.

This material consisted of whole blood, taken at baseline. The receptor's source is an adult who was a healthcare worker with PCR-confirmed SARS-CoV-2 infection or an uninfected control (not recorded which).

The CDR3 DNA is TGTGCCAGCACACCCCTCACCGAGCAGAGCTCCTACAATGAGCAGTTCTTC. Residues: CASTPLTEQSSYNEQFF. The rearrangement uses TRBV25-1 and TRBJ2-1; D not certain. The V end lost 7 bases, the J end lost 0 bases, and 19 bases lay between the germline ends. This CDR3 spans 17 amino acids. In germline, CDR1 is MGHDK, CDR2 SYGVNS.